One sample yielded the 3 T cell receptor beta chains listed below, sequenced in a study of read filtering for tumor transcriptome and immune sequencing. The library was built from about 400 ng RNA with molecular barcoded adaptors for alpha/delta and beta/gamma chains. TCRdb re-called the reads through MiXCR, storing one row per CDR3 protein. The sample includes about 35,000 distinct CDR3 sequences, 14% seen only once; the top ten take approximately 6.5%. Sequences were obtained from a population of CD138-negative cells sorted from bone marrow. All receptors derive from a donor at least 40 years old with multiple myeloma.

This clonotype was seen many times. The junction and the germline gene differ at one end; a read error may be behind it. The V and J genes are TRBV12-3 or TRBV12-4 and TRBJ2-5; D is undetermined. The CDR3 sequence is 12 residues long. The CDR3 sequence is CASNFGQGTQYF. DNA of the CDR3: TGTGCCAGCAACTTCGGTCAAGGGACCCAGTACTTC.

This clonotype has at least ten counts. The CDR3 region is CASSFQGYTDTQYF. CDR3 coding DNA: TGCGCCAGCAGCTTTCAGGGGTACACAGATACGCAGTATTTT. The gene calls are TRBV5-1 and TRBJ2-3, with a possible D match to TRBD1 (6 bases). The CDR3 contains 14 residues. Between the trimmed V and J ends, which lost 2 bases and 2 bases, there was a span of 9 bases. The germline gives CDR1 SGHRS, CDR2 YFSETQ.

Ten or more counts support this clonotype. The rearrangement uses TRBV18 and TRBJ2-5; no reliable D call. The germline V and J ends were trimmed by 0 bases and 5 bases, with 4 bases remaining between them. Looked up from germline, CDR1 is KGHSH and CDR2 is LQKENI. This CDR3 has 12 residues. CDR3 DNA: TGTGCCAGCTCACCACCCGGGGAGACCCAGTACTTC. This codes for CASSPPGETQYF. The whole variable domain, remainder taken from reference TRBV18 and TRBJ2-5, is NAGVMQNPRHLVRRRGQEARLRCSPMKGHSHVYWYRQLPEEGLKFMVYLQKENIIDESGMPKERFSAEFPKEGPSILRIQQVVRGDSAAYFCASSPPGETQYFGPGTRLLVL.